This T cell receptor beta chain comes out of a study of shared clonotypes between healthy human individuals. Germline V gene data show CDR1 as SNHLY and CDR2 as FYNNEI. The J segment lost 2 bases and the V segment lost 0 bases, leaving 9 bases of the junction unmatched. This CDR3 has 17 amino acids. Profiled with immunoSEQ multiplex PCR; TCRdb holds only in-frame clones, not every one. This sample has some 1,100,000 clones, with 75% to 85% found just once. Material for sequencing was memory CD4+ T cells from PBMCs. The subset: CD45RA-negative fraction. The chain uses TRBV2 and TRBJ2-5, with 7 bases that match TRBD1. This clonotype was obtained from a man aged 18-30 years in good health. Some clones in this sample may be carry-over from other donors' samples. The CDR3 protein is CASSEAWGQMNQETQYF. In DNA form, the CDR3 reads TGTGCCAGCAGTGAAGCGTGGGGACAGATGAATCAAGAGACCCAGTACTTC.